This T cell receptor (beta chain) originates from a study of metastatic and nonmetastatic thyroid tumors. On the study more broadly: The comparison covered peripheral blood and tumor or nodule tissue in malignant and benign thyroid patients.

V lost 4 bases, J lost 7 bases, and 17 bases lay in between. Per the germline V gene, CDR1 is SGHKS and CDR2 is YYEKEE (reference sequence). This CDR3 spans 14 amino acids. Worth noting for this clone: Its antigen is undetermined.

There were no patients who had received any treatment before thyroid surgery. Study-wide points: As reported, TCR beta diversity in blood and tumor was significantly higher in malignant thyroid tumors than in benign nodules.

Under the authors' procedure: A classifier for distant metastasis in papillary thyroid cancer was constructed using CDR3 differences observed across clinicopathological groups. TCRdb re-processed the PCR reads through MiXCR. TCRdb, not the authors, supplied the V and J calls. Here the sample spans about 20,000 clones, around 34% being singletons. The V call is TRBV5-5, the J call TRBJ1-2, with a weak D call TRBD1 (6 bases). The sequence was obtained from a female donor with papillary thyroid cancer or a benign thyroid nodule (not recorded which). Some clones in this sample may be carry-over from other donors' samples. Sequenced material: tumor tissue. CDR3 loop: CASSGWGAQGGYTF. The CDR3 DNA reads TGTGCCAGCAGCGGATGGGGGGCGCAGGGTGGCTACACCTTC.